This T cell receptor (beta chain) derives from a study of cytomegalovirus exposure and HLA in healthy donors. Study results and caveats: Researchers counted roughly 160 TCR beta chains as cytomegalovirus-associated.

Points on this clone: Antigen: not known.

The PCR had 60 Vbeta and 13 Jbeta primers. This table comes from immunoSEQ multiplex PCR, and its TCRdb copy is limited to in-frame clones, with some not included. Here the sample spans around 130,000 clones, 60% to 80% being singletons. Looked up from germline, CDR1 is MNHNY and CDR2 is SVGAGI (reference sequence). The CDR3 is 14 amino acids. J gave up 4 bases and V 7 bases, and 6 bases lay outside the gene matches. Sequences were obtained from PBMCs. V is TRBV6-6 and J is TRBJ2-2; 7 bases agree with TRBD2. The clonotype was recovered from a woman aged 55-75 years in good health and CMV-seronegative. DNA for the CDR3: TGTGCCAGCAATCGTGGCGGGGGCACCGGGGAGCTGTTTTTT. Residues: CASNRGGGTGELFF.